The clone carrying this TCR beta chain has just a few counts. Its antigen is not known. This entry comes from a study of T cell responses to AZD1222 COVID-19 vaccine. Repertoires were generated with immunoSEQ multiplex PCR, while TCRdb's copy carries only in-frame clones and drops some. Of almost 80,000 clones in the sample, around 90% were seen once. Study findings and constraints: Spike-spanning, vaccine-associated CD4 TCRs were dominant at 160-218 and 743-854.

This TCR derives from an adult in good health. The sequencing used peripheral blood, collected on day 0 of AZD1222 vaccination.

The CDR3 nucleotides are TGTGCCAGCAGCGTAGAGGGCGGGAGGTCCTACAATGAGCAGTTCTTC. This codes for CASSVEGGRSYNEQFF. This chain uses TRBV9 with TRBJ2-1, with 8 nucleotides matching TRBD2. Germline CDR1 and CDR2: SGDLS and YYNGEE. The junction had 3 bases not matched to a gene; V was cut back by 0 bases and J by 1 base. The CDR3 totals 16 residues. The variable domain in full, completed from reference TRBV9 and TRBJ2-1, reads DSGVTQTPKHLITATGQRVTLRCSPRSGDLSVYWYQQSLDQGLQFLIQYYNGEERAKGNILERFSAQQFPDLHSELNLSSLELGDSALYFCASSVEGGRSYNEQFFGPGTRLTVL.